Below are 28 T cell receptor beta chains sequenced from a single sample in a study of blood T cells in healthy people across ages. A second PCR, run for roughly 7 to 12 cycles, used a sample-barcoded 5' primer plus a J-beta primer mix. TCRdb ran MiXCR on the 5' RACE reads and lists one entry per CDR3 protein. The sample has under 800,000 distinct CDR3 sequences, roughly 45% seen once; the top ten hold 20% to 25%. The source material was blood. The receptors were sampled from an older woman in good health.

This clonotype was detected only a few times. The CDR3 is CASSLVGDRVTGELFF. CDR3 nucleotides: TGTGCCAGCAGCTTAGTAGGGGACAGGGTAACCGGGGAGCTGTTTTTT. J is TRBJ2-2 and V is TRBV7-8, with 9 bases that match TRBD1. V lost 1 base, J lost 5 bases, and 5 bases stayed unmatched. Germline CDR1 SGHVS, CDR2 FQNEAQ. This CDR3 spans 16 amino acids.

Details on this clonotype: The junction and the germline gene differ at one end; a read error may be behind it. This rearrangement joins TRBV7-7 to TRBJ2-5, with D perhaps assigned TRBD1 or TRBD2 (5 bases each). This CDR3 contains 15 residues. Per the germline V gene, CDR1 is SSHAT and CDR2 is FNYEAQ (reference sequence). CDR3 sequence: CASSLGPASQETQYF. The CDR3 DNA is TGTGCTAGCAGCTTGGGACCTGCGAGCCAAGAGACCCAGTACTTC. Drawing the rest from reference TRBV7-7 and TRBJ2-5, the complete variable domain is GAGVSQSPRYKVTKRGQDVTLRCDPISSHATLYWYQQALGQGPEFLTYFNYEAQPDKSGLPSDRFSAERPEGSISTLTIQRTEQRDSAMYRCASSLGPASQETQYFGPGTRLLVL.

The V and J genes are TRBV11-2 and TRBJ2-1, with 12 bases lining up with TRBD2. The germline V gene encodes CDR1 SGHAT and CDR2 FQNNGV. With V trimmed by 1 base and J by 7 bases, 11 bases remained unmatched. The CDR3 extends over 18 amino acids. The chain's CDR3 is CASSLVGPLAGGRNEQFF. CDR3 DNA: TGTGCCAGCAGCTTAGTGGGGCCTCTAGCGGGAGGGAGAAATGAGCAGTTCTTC. Based on the CDR3 plus reference TRBV11-2 and TRBJ2-1, the full variable domain is EAGVAQSPRYKIIEKRQSVAFWCNPISGHATLYWYQQILGQGPKLLIQFQNNGVVDDSQLPKDRFSAERLKGVDSTLKIQPAKLEDSAVYLCASSLVGPLAGGRNEQFFGPGTRLTVL.

The V and J genes are TRBV3-1 and TRBJ2-1; 11 bases fit TRBD1. Trimming cost V 3 bases and J 7 bases; bases outside gene matches: 11. Germline V CDR1 and CDR2: LGHDT, YNNKEL (reference sequence). The CDR3 is 17 amino acids. The CDR3 reads CASSQTRDRGERNEQFF. The DNA for the CDR3 is TGTGCCAGCAGCCAGACCCGGGACAGGGGGGAGAGAAATGAGCAGTTCTTC.

The CDR3 sequence is CASSPPGTREAFF. The DNA for the CDR3 is TGTGCCAGCAGCCCCCCCGGGACACGTGAAGCTTTCTTT. The chain employs TRBV6-5 and TRBJ1-1; D may be TRBD1 (6 bases). The CDR3 spans 13 residues. Looked up from germline, CDR1 is MNHEY and CDR2 is SVGAGI. V shed 6 bases and J shed 7 bases, with 15 bases lying between them.

There are a few counts of this clonotype. This chain links TRBV28 with TRBJ2-1; the D gene is possibly TRBD2 (7 bases). The V end lost 6 bases, the J end lost 7 bases, and 16 bases lay between the germline ends. The germline CDR1 and CDR2 sequences are MDHEN and SYDVKM. The CDR3 runs to 14 residues. The CDR3 sequence: CASSDGGAGNEQFF. The CDR3 coding sequence is TGTGCCAGCAGCGATGGGGGGGCGGGTAATGAGCAGTTCTTC.

The chain has TRBV20-1 and TRBJ2-7; 12 nucleotides match TRBD2. V lost 6 bases to trimming and J lost 4 bases; unmatched junction nucleotides: 4. CDR3 length equals 13 residues. Looked up from germline, CDR1 is DFQATT and CDR2 is SNEGSKA (reference sequence). The CDR3 here is CSAGLAGFYEQYF. CDR3 nucleotides: TGCAGTGCAGGACTAGCGGGATTTTACGAGCAGTACTTC.

A remark on this clonotype: This may be a read error: a much more frequent sequence differs by one nucleotide. V and J are TRBV24-1 and TRBJ2-5, with TRBD2 identical over 12 bases. Germline V CDR1 and CDR2: KGHDR, SFDVKD. The CDR3 runs to 14 residues. With 8 bases clipped from V and 3 bases from J, the junction kept 3 bases outside the gene matches. The CDR3 protein is CATNRTSGEETQYF. The CDR3 DNA sequence: TGTGCCACCAACAGGACTAGCGGGGAAGAGACCCAGTACTTC.

The sample holds a few counts of this clonotype. This chain joins TRBV5-1 and TRBJ2-3; the D is unclear. Per the germline V gene, CDR1 is SGHRS and CDR2 is YFSETQ. With 2 bases removed from V and 0 bases from J, the gap between germline ends came to 10 bases. The CDR3 has 15 residues. DNA for the CDR3: TGCGCCAGCAGCTTAACGGTCCCTAGCACAGATACGCAGTATTTT. Translation gives CASSLTVPSTDTQYF. The variable domain in full, completed from reference TRBV5-1 and TRBJ2-3, reads KAGVTQTPRYLIKTRGQQVTLSCSPISGHRSVSWYQQTPGQGLQFLFEYFSETQRNKGNFPGRFSGRQFSNSRSEMNVSTLELGDSALYLCASSLTVPSTDTQYFGPGTRLTVL.

The chain recombines TRBV29-1 with TRBJ2-3; possible D gene TRBD1, 5 bases. The CDR3 is 15 residues long. Trimming cost V 5 bases and J 0 bases, with 15 bases left between them. Looked up from germline, CDR1 is SQVTM and CDR2 is ANQGSEA. The CDR3 DNA reads as TGCAGCGTTCCTTCAGGGTCTCATAGCACAGATACGCAGTATTTT. This sequence encodes CSVPSGSHSTDTQYF.

The chain uses TRBV6-6 and TRBJ2-1; 7 nucleotides match TRBD2. Germline V gene sequence: CDR1 MNHNY, CDR2 SVGAGI (reference sequence). The CDR3 is made up of 14 amino acids. The ends lost 7 bases at V and 3 bases at J; junction bases unmatched: 6. DNA for the CDR3: TGTGCCAGCACAGTCGGGAGGCGCTACAATGAGCAGTTCTTC. Translation gives CASTVGRRYNEQFF.

This clonotype was found a few times. The rearrangement joins TRBV24-1 to TRBJ2-1; D unresolved. V was cut by 3 bases and J by 0 bases, with 14 bases left in between. This CDR3 contains 17 residues. Germline CDR1 reads KGHDR; CDR2 reads SFDVKD. In DNA, the CDR3 is TGTGCCACCAGTGATCCCAGCGACTTCAGCTCCTACAATGAGCAGTTCTTC. Amino acids: CATSDPSDFSSYNEQFF.

This chain links TRBV7-9 with TRBJ2-5; D possibly corresponds to TRBD2 (5 bases). The CDR3 extends over 12 amino acids. Germline-derived CDR1 and CDR2 are SEHNR and FQNEAQ (reference sequence). V dropped 11 bases and J dropped 6 bases, with 16 bases sitting between them. This CDR3 reads CAGGFSGKTQYF. The CDR3 DNA sequence: TGTGCCGGCGGGTTTTCGGGGAAGACCCAGTACTTC.

This clonotype was counted ten times or more. The chain couples TRBV20-1 to TRBJ2-1; TRBD2 matches at 7 bases. The germline gives CDR1 DFQATT, CDR2 SNEGSKA (reference sequence). Unmatched junction bases numbered 11, after V lost 3 bases and J lost 9 bases. CDR3 length equals 14 residues. The CDR3 region is CSASAPGGSAEQFF. The CDR3 nucleotides are TGCAGTGCTAGTGCGCCGGGAGGTTCCGCTGAGCAGTTCTTC.

The chain uses TRBV7-9 and TRBJ2-1; D might be TRBD1 or TRBD2, each matching 5 bases. The CDR3 runs 14 residues. The V end lost 5 bases, the J end lost 9 bases, and 17 bases lay between the germline ends. Germline CDR1 is SEHNR and CDR2 is FQNEAQ (reference sequence). The CDR3 DNA follows: TGTGCCAGCAGCCGGGACCAGGGCGTCAGTGAGCAGTTCTTC. Translating gives CASSRDQGVSEQFF.

The chain is built from TRBV20-1 and TRBJ1-5, with a weak D call TRBD1 (6 bases). The CDR3 loop spans 14 amino acids. Germline V gene sequence: CDR1 DFQATT, CDR2 SNEGSKA (reference sequence). Trimming left V 4 bases short and J 0 bases short, with 10 bases between. DNA for the CDR3: TGCAGTGCTACACAGGGTCTTAGCAATCAGCCCCAGCATTTT. Translated, it gives CSATQGLSNQPQHF.

This sequence joins TRBV3-1 and TRBJ2-1, with 8 bases lining up with TRBD2. The V and J ends lost 4 bases and 7 bases, in that order; junction bases with no gene match: 15. From germline, CDR1 is LGHDT and CDR2 YNNKEL (reference sequence). The CDR3 length is 17 residues. The CDR3 sequence is CASSRSVPGLVMNEQFF. The CDR3 DNA is TGTGCCAGCAGCCGATCAGTCCCGGGACTAGTTATGAATGAGCAGTTCTTC.

V and J are TRBV3-1 and TRBJ1-2; D is ambiguous. Germline CDR1 and CDR2: LGHDT and YNNKEL (reference sequence). This CDR3 is 14 amino acids long. V gave up 2 bases and J gave up 3 bases, with 10 bases separating them. CDR3 in amino acids: CASSQKGGDYGYTF. The CDR3 bases are TGTGCCAGCAGCCAAAAGGGAGGAGACTATGGCTACACCTTC.

The V gene is TRBV20-1, the J gene TRBJ2-5; the match to TRBD1 covers 8 bases. This CDR3 comprises 15 residues. Looked up from germline, CDR1 is DFQATT and CDR2 is SNEGSKA (reference sequence). V lost 3 bases to trimming and J lost 11 bases; unmatched junction nucleotides: 17. This CDR3 is CSASYGRGLNNEQYF. The CDR3, as DNA: TGCAGTGCTAGTTATGGCAGGGGGCTAAATAATGAGCAGTACTTC.

Here the CDR3 reads CASSFSGTDTDTQYF. For the CDR3, the DNA is TGTGCCAGCAGCTTTAGTGGGACGGATACAGATACGCAGTATTTT. The rearrangement links TRBV7-2 to TRBJ2-3, with D possibly called TRBD1 or TRBD2 (5 bases each). Germline values: CDR1 SGHTA, CDR2 FQGNSA. The V end was cut by 3 bases, the J end by 3 bases, with 13 bases between. This CDR3 is built from 15 residues. The full variable domain, completed using reference TRBV7-2 and TRBJ2-3, is GAGVSQSPSNKVTEKGKDVELRCDPISGHTALYWYRQSLGQGLEFLIYFQGNSAPDKSGLPSDRFSAERTGGSVSTLTIQRTQQEDSAVYLCASSFSGTDTDTQYFGPGTRLTVL.

This clonotype is a singleton in its sample. The chain couples TRBV20-1 to TRBJ2-4, with D tentatively TRBD1 or TRBD2 (5 bases each). Trimming removed 6 bases from V and 0 bases from J, with 21 bases in between. CDR1 is DFQATT, CDR2 SNEGSKA, per germline (reference sequence). This CDR3 contains 17 residues. The CDR3 here is CSAVGGGTGGAKNIQYF. For the CDR3, the DNA is TGCAGTGCGGTTGGTGGGGGAACAGGAGGAGCCAAAAACATTCAGTACTTC.

V and J are TRBV12-3 or TRBV12-4 and TRBJ2-2, with D hard to call. Trimming pared 6 bases from V and 6 bases from J, leaving 11 bases between. CDR3 length equals 13 residues. This chain's CDR3 is CASRVDSPGELFF. For the CDR3, the DNA is TGTGCCAGCAGAGTTGACTCCCCCGGGGAGCTGTTTTTT.

For this clonotype: The junction and the germline gene differ at one end; a read error may be behind it. The chain has TRBV7-9 and TRBJ1-5; D remains ambiguous. Germline CDR1 reads SEHNR; CDR2 reads FQNEAQ (reference sequence). The CDR3 has 14 residues. The CDR3 DNA sequence: TGTGTCAGCAGCTTAGGCGTTTCCAATCAGCCCCAGCATTTT. Translating gives CVSSLGVSNQPQHF.

A single count supports this clonotype. At one end the junction does not follow the germline gene, possibly because of a read error. CDR3 coding DNA: TGTGCTAGCAGCTTAAAAACGAGTCTAGCGGGAGACAATGAGCAGTTCTTC. Amino acid sequence: CASSLKTSLAGDNEQFF. The chain recombines TRBV11-1 with TRBJ2-1; 10 bases are shared with TRBD2. The germline gives CDR1 SGHAT, CDR2 FQDESV (reference sequence). The CDR3 covers 17 residues.

J is TRBJ1-2 and V is TRBV15; TRBD1 might be the D (6 bases). This CDR3 has 14 residues. Germline V lookup: CDR1 LNHNV, CDR2 YYDKDF (reference sequence). V was cut by 2 bases and J by 5 bases, with 12 bases left in between. This CDR3 is CATSRQGPGYGYTF. The CDR3 DNA reads as TGTGCCACCAGCAGACAGGGGCCGGGGTATGGCTACACCTTC.

Comments on this clonotype: A much more abundant neighbour one base away suggests this may be a read error. This chain links TRBV7-2 with TRBJ2-1, with 14 positions matching TRBD2. Germline lookup yields CDR1 SGHTA and CDR2 FQGNSA. The CDR3 runs to 18 residues. The CDR3 region has the DNA TGTGCCTGCAGCCCACGGACTAGCGGGAGGTCTTCCTACAATGAGCAGTTCTTC. Its translation: CACSPRTSGRSSYNEQFF.

This clonotype came up a few times. The rearrangement links TRBV12-5 to TRBJ2-4; perhaps D is TRBD1 or TRBD2 (5 bases each). The germline gives CDR1 LGHNT, CDR2 FRNRAP. Trimming pared 0 bases from V and 13 bases from J, leaving 16 bases between. The CDR3 consists of 14 residues. The CDR3 loop reads CASGLVGRSWDQYF. As DNA, the CDR3 is TGTGCTAGTGGTTTGGTGGGTCGGTCTTGGGACCAGTACTTC.

This chain connects TRBV20-1 to TRBJ1-1; D is undetermined. The V end lost 1 base, the J end lost 0 bases, and 6 bases lay between the germline ends. The germline V gene has CDR1 DFQATT and CDR2 SNEGSKA (reference sequence). This CDR3 has 13 residues. CDR3 in DNA: TGCAGTGCTAGAGGTCCGATGAACACTGAAGCTTTCTTT. Protein product: CSARGPMNTEAFF.